Each of the 30 T cell receptor beta chains below was sequenced from the same sample in a study of molecular identifiers for immune sequencing clone quantification. TCRdb ran MiXCR on the PCR reads and lists one entry per CDR3 protein. The data contain nearly 650,000 distinct CDR3 sequences, roughly 23% of them singletons. The material sequenced was naive CD8+ T cells from blood, with Jurkat cell RNA spiked in. Noted subset: FACS-sorted CD8+CD4-CCR7+CD45RA+ naive T cells. These receptors all stem from a human donor in good health. Some libraries in this study had Jurkat cell RNA spiked in.

This clonotype was detected a few times. The CDR3 here is CSASKSEGLPETQYF. CDR3 nucleotide sequence: TGCAGTGCTTCTAAGTCGGAGGGGCTCCCAGAGACCCAGTACTTC. The genes are TRBV20-1 and TRBJ2-5, with D tentatively TRBD2 (6 bases). The length of the CDR3 is 15 residues. Germline V CDR1 and CDR2: DFQATT, SNEGSKA (reference sequence). Trimming shortened V by 5 bases and J by 4 bases, and 20 bases separated the two germline ends.

A note on this clonotype: Since a much larger clone is just one base distant, this may be a read error. The rearrangement joins TRBV5-1 to TRBJ2-3, with TRBD1 as a possible D gene (6 bases). In germline, CDR1 is SGHRS, CDR2 YFSETQ. This CDR3 comprises 14 residues. CDR3 amino acids: CASSLNRATDTQNF. Written as DNA, the CDR3 is TGCGCCAGCAGCTTAAACAGGGCCACAGATACGCAGAATTTT.

Details on this clonotype: Since a much larger clone is just one base distant, this may be a read error. The chain carries TRBV5-1 and TRBJ2-2; 7 bases are a match to TRBD1. Germline lookup yields CDR1 SGHRS and CDR2 YFSETQ. V lost 2 bases and J lost 4; bases outside the gene matches: 5. This CDR3 comprises 15 residues. In DNA form, the CDR3 reads TGCGCCAGCAGCTTTGCCCAGGGGGTCACCGGGGAGCTGTTTTTT. Translation: CASSFAQGVTGELFF.

In the case of this clonotype: The junction shows a germline mismatch at one end, possibly a read error. The chain uses TRBV12-3 or TRBV12-4 and TRBJ1-5; the D is unclear. This CDR3 has 13 residues. The CDR3 DNA is TGTGCCAGCAGTTTAGTTAGCAATCAGCACCAGCATTTT. As protein: CASSLVSNQHQHF.

This chain joins TRBV10-2 and TRBJ2-2; D is perhaps TRBD1 (6 bases). V gave up 2 bases and J gave up 5 bases, with 12 bases separating them. This CDR3 is 15 amino acids long. The germline CDR1 and CDR2 sequences are WSHSY and SAAADI. In DNA, the CDR3 is TGCGCCAGCAGTGAGACAGGGTTTGGAACCGGGGAGCTGTTTTTT. As protein: CASSETGFGTGELFF.

This clonotype was seen more than once but under ten times. The chain joins TRBV4-1 to TRBJ2-7, with 7 positions matching TRBD2. J was trimmed by 5 bases and V by 4 bases; bases with no gene match: 17. The CDR3 length is 17 residues. CDR1 is MGHRA and CDR2 is YSYEKL in the germline V gene. The CDR3 DNA reads TGCGCCAGCAGCCCTTCTCCCCTAGCGGTTGTAACTGACGAGCAGTACTTC. This codes for CASSPSPLAVVTDEQYF.

The chain has TRBV28 and TRBJ2-5; 7 bases match TRBD2. The CDR3 runs 14 residues. The V gene's germline CDR1 is MDHEN and CDR2 SYDVKM. V lost 4 bases and J lost 2; bases outside the gene matches: 4. CDR3 protein: CASSSRLAQETQYF. CDR3 nucleotide sequence: TGTGCCAGCAGTTCACGACTAGCTCAAGAGACCCAGTACTTC.

As regards this clonotype: This is likely a read error, given that the CDR3 carries no conserved phenylalanine or tryptophan at its end. For the CDR3, the DNA is TGTGCCAGCAGTTCCCAGCACTACGAGCAGTACCTC. This gives the protein CASSSQHYEQYL. This chain joins TRBV28 and TRBJ2-7; D gene ambiguous. V was cut by 4 bases and J by 3 bases, with 7 bases left in between. Germline V gene lookup returns CDR1 MDHEN and CDR2 SYDVKM. The CDR3 loop spans 12 amino acids.

A word on this clonotype: A much larger clonotype is one base distant, so this may be a read error. V is TRBV30 and J is TRBJ1-1, with D perhaps matching TRBD1 (5 bases). This CDR3 is built from 14 residues. The germline V gene encodes CDR1 GTSNPN and CDR2 SVGIG (reference sequence). CDR3 nucleotides: TGTGACTGGAGTGTATGGCAGGGTCAGACTGAAGCTTTCTTT. It encodes CDWSVWQGQTEAFF.

This clonotype occurred many times. This sequence joins TRBV5-1 and TRBJ1-1, with D uncertain. The CDR3 is 14 residues long. CDR1 is SGHRS and CDR2 is YFSETQ in the germline V gene. Trimming left V 4 bases short and J 4 bases short, with 14 bases between. CDR3 coding DNA: TGCGCCAGCAGCGAAGGTGGCTGGGGCACTGAAGCTTTCTTT. It specifies CASSEGGWGTEAFF.

This clonotype was detected only once. This may be a read error: a much more frequent sequence differs by one nucleotide. The chain carries TRBV6-2 or TRBV6-3 and TRBJ2-6, with 7 bases matching TRBD1. Germline CDR1 and CDR2: MNHEY and SVGEGT. The CDR3 covers 16 residues. The ends lost 2 bases at V and 6 bases at J; junction bases unmatched: 7. The CDR3 protein is CASSYATGAEANVLTF. CDR3 nucleotide sequence: TGTGCCAGCAGTTACGCCACAGGGGCTGAGGCCAACGTCCTGACTTTC.

This clonotype was counted ten times or more. The V call is TRBV6-2 or TRBV6-3, the J call TRBJ2-3; a weak D match, TRBD2 (5 bases). Germline V lookup: CDR1 MNHEY, CDR2 SVGEGT. The CDR3 runs to 11 residues. Trimming pared 4 bases from V and 11 bases from J, leaving 10 bases between. CDR3 sequence (DNA): TGTGCCAGCAGTTTGTCGGGAATGCAGTATTTT. Translating gives CASSLSGMQYF.

There are many counts of this clonotype. The chain recombines TRBV5-4 with TRBJ2-7; weak D call: TRBD2 (6 bases). V was clipped by 5 bases and J by 6 bases, with 18 bases between them. CDR3 length: 14 amino acids. Germline values: CDR1 SGHNT, CDR2 YYREEE (reference sequence). CDR3 DNA: TGTGCCAGCAGACGGTCGGGGGAGCTTCCCGAGCAGTACTTC. Translation: CASRRSGELPEQYF.

The V and J genes are TRBV20-1 and TRBJ2-3; 11 bases map to TRBD2. The CDR3 extends over 15 amino acids. Unmatched junction bases numbered 5, after V lost 6 bases and J lost 0 bases. Germline V gene lookup returns CDR1 DFQATT and CDR2 SNEGSKA (reference sequence). The CDR3 DNA reads as TGCAGTGCGCGGACTAGCGGGCTTAGCACAGATACGCAGTATTTT. Amino acids: CSARTSGLSTDTQYF.

This clonotype was found a few times. The chain recombines TRBV9 with TRBJ2-2; TRBD2 agrees at 12 bases. V gave up 2 bases and J gave up 4 bases; unmatched junction bases: 9. Germline V lookup: CDR1 SGDLS, CDR2 YYNGEE. The CDR3 contains 18 residues. The CDR3 is CASSVWPSGREVTGELFF. CDR3 in DNA: TGTGCCAGCAGCGTTTGGCCTAGCGGGAGGGAGGTCACCGGGGAGCTGTTTTTT. The complete variable domain, with remaining parts taken from reference TRBV9 and TRBJ2-2, reads DSGVTQTPKHLITATGQRVTLRCSPRSGDLSVYWYQQSLDQGLQFLIQYYNGEERAKGNILERFSAQQFPDLHSELNLSSLELGDSALYFCASSVWPSGREVTGELFFGEGSRLTVL.

In this sample, this clonotype turned up once. A much larger clonotype is one base distant, so this may be a read error. The chain recombines TRBV27 with TRBJ1-5, with D maybe TRBD1 (6 bases). Germline loops: CDR1 MNHEY, CDR2 SMNVEV (reference sequence). The CDR3 loop spans 14 amino acids. The CDR3 coding sequence is TGTGCCAGCAGTAGCGGGGGGGGCGGGCAGCCCCGGCATTTT. Translated: CASSSGGGGQPRHF.

The chain has TRBV13 and TRBJ2-1; D is tentatively TRBD1 or TRBD2 (6 bases each). V shed 0 bases and J shed 0 bases, with 9 bases lying between them. Germline V CDR1 and CDR2: PRHDT, FYEKMQ (reference sequence). CDR3 length equals 16 residues. The CDR3 spells CASSLGEGGSYNEQFF. CDR3 sequence (DNA): TGTGCCAGCAGCTTAGGGGAGGGGGGCTCCTACAATGAGCAGTTCTTC.

As regards this clonotype: A much bigger clone sits one base away, suggesting this may be a read error. The chain joins TRBV13 to TRBJ2-7; tentative D call: TRBD1 (7 bases). The CDR3 contains 17 residues. CDR1 and CDR2 (germline): PRHDT, FYEKMQ (reference sequence). V was cut by 2 bases and J by 6 bases, with 23 bases left in between. Here the CDR3 reads CASSLSFGGGPASEQYF. The CDR3 DNA sequence: TGTGCCAGCAGCTTAAGTTTTGGAGGGGGCCCGGCTTCCGAGCAGTACTTC.

This clonotype has ten or more counts. The chain carries TRBV7-8 and TRBJ2-1; D remains ambiguous. The V end lost 5 bases, the J end lost 2 bases, and 10 bases lay between the germline ends. CDR1 and CDR2 from the germline V gene are SGHVS and FQNEAQ. CDR3 length: 14 residues. CDR3 coding DNA: TGTGCCAGCAGCAAGCGTCCAACCTACAATGAGCAGTTCTTC. Translated: CASSKRPTYNEQFF.

This clonotype was counted many times. The rearrangement joins TRBV6-2 or TRBV6-3 to TRBJ2-3; D is possibly TRBD1 (6 bases). The V end was cut by 6 bases, the J end by 5 bases, with 21 bases between. The CDR3 consists of 16 residues. Germline V gene lookup returns CDR1 MNHEY and CDR2 SVGEGT. The CDR3 region has the DNA TGTGCCAGCAGCCATCCCAACAGGGTTGGTGGAGATACGCAGTATTTT. It translates to CASSHPNRVGGDTQYF.

This clonotype has a count of ten or more. The CDR3: CASSPRQFETQYF. CDR3 coding DNA: TGCGCCAGCAGCCCACGACAGTTCGAGACCCAGTACTTC. V is TRBV4-1 and J is TRBJ2-5; TRBD1 might be the D (5 bases). This CDR3 spans 13 amino acids. The germline V gene encodes CDR1 MGHRA and CDR2 YSYEKL. The ends were cut back, 4 bases at V and 5 bases at J, with 11 bases in the middle.

The sample holds a few counts of this clonotype. The genes are TRBV20-1 and TRBJ2-7; D may be TRBD1 or TRBD2 (6 bases each). The V gene's germline CDR1 is DFQATT and CDR2 SNEGSKA (reference sequence). The CDR3 extends over 16 amino acids. Trimming took off 1 base at V and 0 bases at J, with 16 bases between the two ends. This chain's CDR3 is CSARAAGPGDSYEQYF. The CDR3 bases are TGCAGTGCTAGAGCCGCGGGGCCAGGGGACTCCTACGAGCAGTACTTC.

The chain joins TRBV10-2 to TRBJ2-2; no firm D call. Trimming removed 5 bases from V and 4 bases from J, with 8 bases in between. CDR1 and CDR2 from the germline V gene are WSHSY and SAAADI. The CDR3 sequence is 13 residues long. CDR3 DNA: TGCGCCAGCAGTCCGAAGAGCACCGGGGAGCTGTTTTTT. Protein product: CASSPKSTGELFF.

This clonotype was detected a few times. CDR3 DNA sequence: TGTGCCAGCATTCCGACTAGCGGGGAACTCAATGAGCAGTTCTTC. This codes for CASIPTSGELNEQFF. The chain employs TRBV12-3 or TRBV12-4 and TRBJ2-1; TRBD2 agrees at 11 bases. This CDR3 contains 15 residues. Germline trimming cut 7 bases from V and 6 bases from J; bases unmatched to any gene: 8.

A few counts support this clonotype. CDR3 sequence: CSARDPRTGSVVGYGYTF. CDR3 nucleotides: TGCAGTGCTAGAGATCCTCGGACAGGGTCGGTAGTGGGATATGGCTACACCTTC. The chain recombines TRBV20-1 with TRBJ1-2; 8 bases match TRBD1. CDR1 and CDR2 (germline): DFQATT, SNEGSKA (reference sequence). V shed 0 bases and J 5 bases; nucleotides not matched to a gene: 17. This CDR3 comprises 18 residues.

As concerns this clonotype: A single base separates this from a much larger clone, so it may be a read error. The rearrangement links TRBV7-9 to TRBJ2-3, with 11 nucleotides matching TRBD2. Germline V gene data show CDR1 as SEHNR and CDR2 as FQNEAQ (reference sequence). The CDR3 is made up of 15 amino acids. The CDR3 DNA follows: TGTGCCAGCAGCCCGACTAGCGGGATATCAGATAGGCAGTATTTT. Translating it yields CASSPTSGISDRQYF.

The chain employs TRBV7-9 and TRBJ1-2; 7 bases fit TRBD1. The CDR3 loop spans 15 amino acids. The V and J ends lost 2 bases and 6 bases, in that order; junction bases with no gene match: 9. In germline, CDR1 is SEHNR, CDR2 FQNEAQ (reference sequence). The CDR3 DNA reads as TGTGCCAGCAGCTTATTGCGACAGGGTTACAATGGCTACACCTTC. This codes for CASSLLRQGYNGYTF.

This clonotype turned up a few times. The DNA of the CDR3 is TGTGCCAGTAGTATCGGGACAGCCTTGAACACTGAAGCTTTCTTT. Encoded protein: CASSIGTALNTEAFF. The rearrangement joins TRBV19 to TRBJ1-1; 7 positions agree with TRBD1. The CDR3 runs to 15 residues. J was trimmed by 0 bases and V by 3 bases; bases with no gene match: 4. Germline CDR1 is LNHDA and CDR2 is SQIVND (reference sequence).

This clonotype was seen at least ten times. The chain links TRBV20-1 to TRBJ2-7; D gene uncertain. Germline loops: CDR1 DFQATT, CDR2 SNEGSKA (reference sequence). The germline V and J ends were trimmed by 5 bases and 0 bases, with 17 bases remaining between them. The CDR3 extends over 15 amino acids. CDR3 coding DNA: TGCAGTGCTCCCAGGTCTGGCCTTAGCTCCTACGAGCAGTACTTC. It specifies CSAPRSGLSSYEQYF.

Only a few counts were recorded for this clonotype. The genes are TRBV30 and TRBJ2-5; maybe TRBD2 (7 bases). The CDR3 loop spans 12 amino acids. Germline CDR1 reads GTSNPN; CDR2 reads SVGIG (reference sequence). The CDR3 reads CAWRGPQETQYF. CDR3 DNA sequence: TGTGCGTGGCGGGGGCCCCAAGAGACCCAGTACTTC.